Presented here are 13 T cell receptor beta chains from one specimen sequenced in a study of blood T cells in healthy people across ages. Combining a sample-barcoded 5' primer with a J-beta primer mix, a second PCR ran for about 7 to 11 cycles. One entry per CDR3 protein, called by TCRdb with MiXCR from the 5' RACE reads. The table records roughly 680,000 distinct CDR3 sequences, around 21% of them present only once. The sample consisted of blood. The receptor source for this set is an older man in good health.

This clonotype showed up many times. The V gene is TRBV15, the J gene TRBJ2-5; D is unresolved. V lost 0 bases to trimming and J lost 5 bases, with 13 bases between them. The V gene's germline CDR1 is LNHNV and CDR2 YYDKDF (reference sequence). The CDR3 runs 15 residues. This CDR3 reads CATSRDPGIEETQYF. DNA of the CDR3: TGTGCCACCAGCAGAGACCCCGGAATAGAGGAGACCCAGTACTTC.

This clonotype has only a few counts. The CDR3 reads CSARDPTGDYSPLHF. The CDR3 bases are TGCAGTGCTAGAGATCCGACAGGGGATTATTCACCCCTCCACTTT. The chain uses TRBV20-1 and TRBJ1-6; 8 bases line up with TRBD1. Germline CDR1 reads DFQATT; CDR2 reads SNEGSKA (reference sequence). Unmatched junction bases numbered 6, after V lost 0 bases and J lost 8 bases. The CDR3 loop spans 15 amino acids.

Only a few counts were recorded for this clonotype. The DNA for the CDR3 is TGTGCCAGCTCACCATCGACAGTTCAAGAGACCCAGTACTTC. It specifies CASSPSTVQETQYF. The J gene is TRBJ2-5, the V gene TRBV18; D perhaps matches TRBD1 (5 bases). This CDR3 spans 14 amino acids. CDR1 and CDR2 from the germline V gene are KGHSH and LQKENI. V lost 2 bases and J 2 bases, leaving 9 bases between the germline ends.

V usage is TRBV4-1 and J usage is TRBJ1-4; D remains unclear. The CDR3 contains 13 residues. Germline CDR1 MGHRA, CDR2 YSYEKL. Between the trimmed V and J ends, which lost 2 bases and 8 bases, there was a span of 9 bases. The CDR3 coding sequence is TGCGCCAGCAGCCAACCCTATGGCGAAAAACTGTTTTTT. This encodes CASSQPYGEKLFF.

The gene calls are TRBV15 and TRBJ2-5; D possibly corresponds to TRBD1 (6 bases). Germline CDR1 is LNHNV and CDR2 is YYDKDF (reference sequence). V was clipped by 5 bases and J by 0 bases, with 16 bases between them. This CDR3 has 16 residues. The CDR3: CATSGRDTSYQETQYF. CDR3 in DNA: TGTGCCACCAGCGGCCGGGACACCTCGTACCAAGAGACCCAGTACTTC.

This clonotype turned up a few times. The CDR3 region is CASTAPGNREIGEQFF. CDR3 in DNA: TGTGCCAGCACCGCGCCCGGGAACCGGGAGATCGGTGAGCAGTTCTTC. The V call is TRBV28, the J call TRBJ2-1, with D possibly being TRBD2 (6 bases). V lost 7 bases, J lost 9 bases, and 25 bases lay in between. The CDR3 has 16 amino acids. Germline CDR1 is MDHEN and CDR2 is SYDVKM.

V is TRBV4-2 and J is TRBJ2-1, with D unresolved. The CDR3 has 16 residues. Germline CDR1 reads LGHNA; CDR2 reads YNFKEQ. The germline V and J ends were trimmed by 0 bases and 9 bases, with 18 bases remaining between them. The CDR3 sequence: CASSQEGYRTQSEQFF. Here the CDR3 DNA reads TGTGCCAGCAGCCAAGAGGGGTACCGTACACAGAGTGAGCAGTTCTTC.

This rearrangement joins TRBV4-1 to TRBJ2-1; 12 nucleotides line up with TRBD2. V was clipped by 11 bases and J by 8 bases; unmatched bases: 13. The CDR3 is made up of 15 amino acids. Germline CDR1 MGHRA, CDR2 YSYEKL. The CDR3 is CAGSQETSGSDEQFF. In nucleotides, the CDR3 is TGCGCCGGTAGCCAAGAGACTAGCGGGAGTGATGAGCAGTTCTTC.

This clonotype was seen a few times. This rearrangement joins TRBV5-1 to TRBJ2-1; D is undetermined. Germline V lookup: CDR1 SGHRS, CDR2 YFSETQ. The germline V and J ends were trimmed by 0 bases and 5 bases, with 6 bases remaining between them. This CDR3 comprises 13 residues. CDR3 residues: CASSLGIDNEQFF. Here the CDR3 DNA reads TGCGCCAGCAGCTTGGGGATCGACAATGAGCAGTTCTTC. The full variable domain, its missing parts supplied by reference TRBV5-1 and TRBJ2-1, is KAGVTQTPRYLIKTRGQQVTLSCSPISGHRSVSWYQQTPGQGLQFLFEYFSETQRNKGNFPGRFSGRQFSNSRSEMNVSTLELGDSALYLCASSLGIDNEQFFGPGTRLTVL.

The sample holds many counts of this clonotype. V is TRBV2 and J is TRBJ2-3; D ambiguous. Germline values: CDR1 SNHLY, CDR2 FYNNEI. The V gene lost 9 bases and the J gene lost 3 bases, with 7 bases spanning the gap. This CDR3 spans 11 amino acids. Written as DNA, the CDR3 is TGTGCCAGAGAGGTGACAGATACGCAGTATTTT. Protein product: CAREVTDTQYF.

The chain is built from TRBV28 and TRBJ2-5; 10 nucleotides match TRBD2. The junction had 6 bases not matched to a gene; V was cut back by 8 bases and J by 3 bases. This CDR3 spans 14 amino acids. The germline CDR1 and CDR2 sequences are MDHEN and SYDVKM. As DNA, the CDR3 is TGTGCCAGCTACCAGCGGGAGGGTAAAGAGACCCAGTACTTC. Translation: CASYQREGKETQYF.

As to this clonotype: This CDR3 is missing its conserved last phenylalanine or tryptophan, likely due to a read error. The DNA of the CDR3 is TGCAGTGCTAGCACCGACGGCAACTATGGCTACACCTCC. Residues: CSASTDGNYGYTS. The rearrangement links TRBV20-1 to TRBJ1-2; D ambiguous. Germline CDR1 reads DFQATT; CDR2 reads SNEGSKA (reference sequence). CDR3 length: 13 residues. V lost 3 bases and J lost 2, with 10 bases in between.

This clonotype was seen more than once but under ten times. The V call is TRBV7-2, the J call TRBJ2-1; D unresolved. TRBJ2-5 matches the DNA end more closely, so the J call is doubtful. Germline assignment: CDR1 SGHTA and CDR2 FQGNSA. CDR3 size: 14 residues. The CDR3 is CASSHAVNRETQYF. In nucleotides, the CDR3 is TGTGCCAGCAGCCACGCTGTGAATAGAGAGACCCAGTACTTC.